This T cell receptor beta chain was retrieved from a study of blood T cells in healthy people across ages. This CDR3 comprises 15 residues. The V gene's germline CDR1 is DFQATT and CDR2 SNEGSKA (reference sequence). Next came a second PCR, run for about 6 to 11 cycles, which used a sample-barcoded 5' primer along with a J-beta primer mix. A tag from a template-switch adaptor with 12 random nucleotides marked each cDNA molecule. Each sample yielded at least 3 million CDR3-containing paired-end reads. MiXCR, run by TCRdb on the 5' RACE reads, gives a single entry per CDR3 protein. The sample carries 600,000 or so distinct CDR3 sequences, approximately 30% recorded once. Concerning this clonotype: This may come from a read error, since a much larger clone is one base off.

The chain links TRBV20-1 to TRBJ2-1, with 8 bases aligning to TRBD2. The DNA end lines up better with TRBJ2-7; the J call may be wrong. This TCR derives from an elderly woman in good health. Material for sequencing was blood. CDR3 sequence reads: CSAEGAGVNYNEQYF. In DNA, the CDR3 is TGCAGTGCAGAGGGAGCGGGGGTCAACTACAATGAGCAGTACTTC.